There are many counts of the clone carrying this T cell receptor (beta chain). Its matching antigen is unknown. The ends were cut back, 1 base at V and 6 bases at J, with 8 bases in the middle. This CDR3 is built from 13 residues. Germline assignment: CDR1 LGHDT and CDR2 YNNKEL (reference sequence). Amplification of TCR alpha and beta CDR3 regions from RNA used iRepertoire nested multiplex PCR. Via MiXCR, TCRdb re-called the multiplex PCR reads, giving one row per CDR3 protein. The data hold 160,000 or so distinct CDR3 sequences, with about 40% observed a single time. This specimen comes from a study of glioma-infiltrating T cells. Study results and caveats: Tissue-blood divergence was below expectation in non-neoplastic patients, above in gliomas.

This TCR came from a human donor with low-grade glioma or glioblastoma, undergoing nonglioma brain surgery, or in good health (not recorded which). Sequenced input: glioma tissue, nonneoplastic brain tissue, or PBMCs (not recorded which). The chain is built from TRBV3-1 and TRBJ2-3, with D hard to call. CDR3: CASSQGLGDTQYF. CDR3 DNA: TGTGCCAGCAGCCAAGGCTTGGGGGATACGCAGTATTTT.